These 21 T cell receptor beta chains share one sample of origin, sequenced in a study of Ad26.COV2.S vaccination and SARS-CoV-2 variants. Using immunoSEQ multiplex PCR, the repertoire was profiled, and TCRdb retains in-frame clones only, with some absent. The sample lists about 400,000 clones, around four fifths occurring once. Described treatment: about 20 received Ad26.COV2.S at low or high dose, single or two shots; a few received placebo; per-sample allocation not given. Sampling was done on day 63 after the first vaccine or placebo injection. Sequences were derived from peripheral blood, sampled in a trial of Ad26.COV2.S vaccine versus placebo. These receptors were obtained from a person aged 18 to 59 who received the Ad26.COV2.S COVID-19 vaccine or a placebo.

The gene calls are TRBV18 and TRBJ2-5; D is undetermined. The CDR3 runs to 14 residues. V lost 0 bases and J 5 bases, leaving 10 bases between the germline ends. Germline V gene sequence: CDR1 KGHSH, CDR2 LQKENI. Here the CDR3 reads CASSPPVSMETQYF. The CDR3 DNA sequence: TGTGCCAGCTCACCACCTGTCTCGATGGAGACCCAGTACTTC.

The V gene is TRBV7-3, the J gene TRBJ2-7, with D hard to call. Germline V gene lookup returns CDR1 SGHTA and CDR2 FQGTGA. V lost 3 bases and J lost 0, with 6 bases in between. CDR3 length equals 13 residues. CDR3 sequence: CASSFTPSYEQYF. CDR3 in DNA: TGTGCCAGCAGCTTCACCCCCTCCTACGAGCAGTACTTC.

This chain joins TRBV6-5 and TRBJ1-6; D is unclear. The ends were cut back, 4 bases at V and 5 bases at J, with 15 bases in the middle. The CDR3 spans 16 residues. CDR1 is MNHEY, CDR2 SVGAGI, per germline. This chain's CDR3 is CASSFSPVRHNSPLHF. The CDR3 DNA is TGTGCCAGCAGTTTCTCACCCGTGAGGCATAATTCACCCCTCCACTTT.

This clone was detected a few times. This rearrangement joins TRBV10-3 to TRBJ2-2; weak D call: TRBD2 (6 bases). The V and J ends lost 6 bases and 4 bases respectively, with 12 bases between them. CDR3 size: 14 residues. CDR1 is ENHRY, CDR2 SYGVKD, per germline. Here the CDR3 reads CAIRELGGTGELFF. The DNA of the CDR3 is TGTGCCATCAGAGAATTGGGGGGCACCGGGGAGCTGTTTTTT.

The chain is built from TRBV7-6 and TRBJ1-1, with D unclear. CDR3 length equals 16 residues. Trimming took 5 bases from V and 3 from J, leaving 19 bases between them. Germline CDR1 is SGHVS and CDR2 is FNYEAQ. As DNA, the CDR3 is TGTGCCAGCAGCCTAGGGTCTGCCGGAACCTACACTGAAGCTTTCTTT. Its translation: CASSLGSAGTYTEAFF.

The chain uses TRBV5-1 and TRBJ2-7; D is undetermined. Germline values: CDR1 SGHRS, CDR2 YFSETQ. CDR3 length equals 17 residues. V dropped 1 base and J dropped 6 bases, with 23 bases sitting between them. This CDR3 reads CASSLSGISRTLSEQYF. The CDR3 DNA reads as TGCGCCAGCAGCTTGTCTGGGATTTCCAGGACCTTGAGCGAGCAGTACTTC.

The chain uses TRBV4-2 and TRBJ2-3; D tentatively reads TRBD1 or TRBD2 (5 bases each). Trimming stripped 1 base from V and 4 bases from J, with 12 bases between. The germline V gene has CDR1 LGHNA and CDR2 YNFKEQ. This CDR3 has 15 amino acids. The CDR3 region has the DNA TGTGCCAGCAGCCAAGGATGGGGGAGCGCAGATACGCAGTATTTT. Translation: CASSQGWGSADTQYF.

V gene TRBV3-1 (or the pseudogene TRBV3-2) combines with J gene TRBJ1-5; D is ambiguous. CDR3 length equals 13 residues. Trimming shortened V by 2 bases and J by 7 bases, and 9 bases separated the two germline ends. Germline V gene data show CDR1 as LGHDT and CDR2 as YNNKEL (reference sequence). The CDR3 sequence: CASSQTVGQPQHF. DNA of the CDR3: TGTGCCAGCAGCCAAACAGTGGGACAGCCCCAGCATTTT.

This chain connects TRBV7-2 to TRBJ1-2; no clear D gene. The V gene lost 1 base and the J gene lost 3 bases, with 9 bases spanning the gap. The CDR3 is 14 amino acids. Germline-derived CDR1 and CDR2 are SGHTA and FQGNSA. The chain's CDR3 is CASSLVVGDYGYTF. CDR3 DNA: TGTGCCAGCAGCTTAGTGGTCGGAGACTATGGCTACACCTTC.

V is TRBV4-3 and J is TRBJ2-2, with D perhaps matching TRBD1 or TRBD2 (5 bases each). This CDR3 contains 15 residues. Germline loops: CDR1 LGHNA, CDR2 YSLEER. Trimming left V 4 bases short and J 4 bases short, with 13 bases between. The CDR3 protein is CASSRGFGTTGELFF. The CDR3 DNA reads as TGCGCCAGCAGCCGGGGGTTTGGGACCACCGGGGAGCTGTTTTTT.

For the CDR3, the DNA is TGTGCCAGCAGCCTCAGGGGCGACACTGAAGCTTTCTTT. Translation gives CASSLRGDTEAFF. The rearrangement uses TRBV7-9 and TRBJ1-1; a possible D gene is TRBD1 (6 bases). This CDR3 is 13 amino acids long. Germline CDR1 SEHNR, CDR2 FQNEAQ (reference sequence). V was clipped by 5 bases and J by 3 bases, with 10 bases between them.

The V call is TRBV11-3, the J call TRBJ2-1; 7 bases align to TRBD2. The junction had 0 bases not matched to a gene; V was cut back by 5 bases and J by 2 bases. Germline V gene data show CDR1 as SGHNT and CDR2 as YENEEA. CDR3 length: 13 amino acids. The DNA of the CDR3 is TGTGCCAGCAGCGCGGGGGCCTACAATGAGCAGTTCTTC. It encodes CASSAGAYNEQFF.

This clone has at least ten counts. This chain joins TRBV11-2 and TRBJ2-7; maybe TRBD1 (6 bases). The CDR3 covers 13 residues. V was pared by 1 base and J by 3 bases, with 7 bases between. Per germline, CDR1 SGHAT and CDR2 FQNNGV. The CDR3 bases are TGTGCCAGCAGCTTAGGGACAGACTACGAGCAGTACTTC. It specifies CASSLGTDYEQYF. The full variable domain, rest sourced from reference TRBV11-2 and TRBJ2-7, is EAGVAQSPRYKIIEKRQSVAFWCNPISGHATLYWYQQILGQGPKLLIQFQNNGVVDDSQLPKDRFSAERLKGVDSTLKIQPAKLEDSAVYLCASSLGTDYEQYFGPGTRLTVT.

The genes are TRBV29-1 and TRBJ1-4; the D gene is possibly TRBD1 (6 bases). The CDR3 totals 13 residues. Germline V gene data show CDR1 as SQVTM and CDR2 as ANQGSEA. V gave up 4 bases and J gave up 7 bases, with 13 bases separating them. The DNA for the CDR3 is TGCAGCGTTGGGGGGGGCCAGGGTGAAAAACTGTTTTTT. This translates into CSVGGGQGEKLFF.

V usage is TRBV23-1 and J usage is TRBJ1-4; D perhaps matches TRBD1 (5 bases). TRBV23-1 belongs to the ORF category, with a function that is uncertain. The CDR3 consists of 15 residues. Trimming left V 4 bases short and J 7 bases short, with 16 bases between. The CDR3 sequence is CASSPQARGSEKLFF. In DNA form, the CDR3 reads TGCGCCAGCAGTCCCCAGGCCCGGGGGAGTGAAAAACTGTTTTTT.

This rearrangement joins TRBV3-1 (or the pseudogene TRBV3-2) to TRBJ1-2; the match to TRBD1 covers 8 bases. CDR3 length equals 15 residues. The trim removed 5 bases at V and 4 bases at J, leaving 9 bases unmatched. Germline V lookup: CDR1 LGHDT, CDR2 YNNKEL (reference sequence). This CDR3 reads CASSAPGQVVYGYTF. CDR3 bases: TGTGCCAGCAGCGCCCCGGGACAGGTGGTCTATGGCTACACCTTC.

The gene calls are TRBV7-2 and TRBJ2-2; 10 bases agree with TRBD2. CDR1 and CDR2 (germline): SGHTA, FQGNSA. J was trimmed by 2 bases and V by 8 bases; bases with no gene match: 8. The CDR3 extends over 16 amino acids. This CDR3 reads CASRLAGVLNTGELFF. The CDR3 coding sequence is TGTGCCAGCCGCCTAGCGGGAGTCCTAAACACCGGGGAGCTGTTTTTT. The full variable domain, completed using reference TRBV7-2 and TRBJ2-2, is GAGVSQSPSNKVTEKGKDVELRCDPISGHTALYWYRQSLGQGLEFLIYFQGNSAPDKSGLPSDRFSAERTGGSVSTLTIQRTQQEDSAVYLCASRLAGVLNTGELFFGEGSRLTVL.

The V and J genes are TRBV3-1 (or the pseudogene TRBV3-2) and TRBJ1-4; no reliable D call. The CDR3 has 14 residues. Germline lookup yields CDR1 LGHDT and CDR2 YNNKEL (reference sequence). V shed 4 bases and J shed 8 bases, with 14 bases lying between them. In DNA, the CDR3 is TGTGCCAGCAGCCCCTCGATCATAGCGGAAAAACTGTTTTTT. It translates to CASSPSIIAEKLFF.

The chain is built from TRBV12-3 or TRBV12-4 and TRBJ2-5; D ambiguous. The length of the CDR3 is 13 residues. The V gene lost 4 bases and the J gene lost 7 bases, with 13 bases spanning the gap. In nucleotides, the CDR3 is TGTGCCAGCAGTTCCAGTCCTGAAGGGACCCAGTACTTC. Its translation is CASSSSPEGTQYF.

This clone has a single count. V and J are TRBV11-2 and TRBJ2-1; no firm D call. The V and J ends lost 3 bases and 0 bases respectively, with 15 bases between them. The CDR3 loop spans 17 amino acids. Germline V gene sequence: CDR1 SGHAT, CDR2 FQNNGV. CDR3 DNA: TGTGCCAGCAGCTTTCTCCGACTGGAGAGCTCCTACAATGAGCAGTTCTTC. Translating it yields CASSFLRLESSYNEQFF.

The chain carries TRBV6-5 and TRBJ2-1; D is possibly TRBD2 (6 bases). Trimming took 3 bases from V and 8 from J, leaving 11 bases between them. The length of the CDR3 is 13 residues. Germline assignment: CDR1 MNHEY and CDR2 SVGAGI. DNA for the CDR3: TGTGCCAGCAGTTATGCAGCGGGCCATGAGCAGTTCTTC. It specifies CASSYAAGHEQFF.